This T cell receptor (beta chain) came from a study of blood T cell repertoires in COVID-19. Study information: COVID-19 samples from acute and convalescent phases originated in the United States, Italy and Spain.

Everyone who took part was about 18 to 90 years old, and they came from about 25 US areas. Clinical histories supplied by participants themselves formed the basis of cohort assignment. Recovery meant two consecutive negative NP/OP PCR tests, professional clearance, or resolved symptoms. The V gene end was trimmed by 4 bases and the J gene end by 0 bases; junction bases not matched to a gene: 7. The length of the CDR3 is 16 residues. Germline V gene sequence: CDR1 MNHEY, CDR2 SMNVEV (reference sequence). Sequencing was performed with immunoSEQ multiplex PCR; in TCRdb, only in-frame clones are kept and a portion is missing. The sample has over 200,000 clones, 75% to 90% seen once.

This chain connects TRBV27 to TRBJ2-3; 7 bases are shared with TRBD2. The sequence came from a woman aged 45 to 65 who had recovered from COVID-19. The sample was PBMCs or T cells enriched from blood (not recorded which). CDR3 protein: CASSSPSGASTDTQYF. The CDR3 bases are TGTGCCAGCAGTTCGCCTAGCGGCGCTAGCACAGATACGCAGTATTTT.